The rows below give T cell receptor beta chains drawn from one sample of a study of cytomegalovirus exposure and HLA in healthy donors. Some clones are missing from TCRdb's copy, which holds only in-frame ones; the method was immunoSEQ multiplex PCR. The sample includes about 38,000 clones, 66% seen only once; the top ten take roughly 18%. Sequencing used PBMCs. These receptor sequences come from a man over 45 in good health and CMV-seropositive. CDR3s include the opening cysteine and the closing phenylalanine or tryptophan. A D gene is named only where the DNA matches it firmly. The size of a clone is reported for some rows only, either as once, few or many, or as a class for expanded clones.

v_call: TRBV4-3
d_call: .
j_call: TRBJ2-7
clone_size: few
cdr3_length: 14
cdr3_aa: CASSQGPGSYEQYF
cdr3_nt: TGCGCCAGCAGCCAAGGACCGGGATCCTACGAGCAGTACTTC

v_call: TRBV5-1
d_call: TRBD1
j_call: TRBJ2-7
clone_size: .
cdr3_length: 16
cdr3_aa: CASSPWTGAASYEQYF
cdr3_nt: TGCGCCAGCAGCCCCTGGACAGGGGCCGCCTCCTACGAGCAGTACTTC

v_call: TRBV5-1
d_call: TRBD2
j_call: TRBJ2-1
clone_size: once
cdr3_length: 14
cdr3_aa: CASSLSSGAGEQFF
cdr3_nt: TGCGCCAGCAGCTTAAGCAGCGGGGCCGGTGAGCAGTTCTTC

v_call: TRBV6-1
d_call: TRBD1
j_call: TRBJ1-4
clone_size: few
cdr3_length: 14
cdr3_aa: CASSGQGTNEKLFF
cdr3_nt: TGTGCCAGCAGTGGACAGGGAACTAATGAAAAACTGTTTTTT

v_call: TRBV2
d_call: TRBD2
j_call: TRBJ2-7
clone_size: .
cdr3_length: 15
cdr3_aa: CASSETGTTLREQYF
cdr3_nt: TGTGCCAGCAGTGAAACGGGGACTACCCTGCGGGAGCAGTACTTC

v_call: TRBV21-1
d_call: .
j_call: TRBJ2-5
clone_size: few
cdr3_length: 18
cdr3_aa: CASSKESGPSGGPRGQYF
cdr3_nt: TGTGCCAGCAGCAAAGAGTCTGGGCCTAGCGGGGGCCCGAGGGGCCAGTACTTC

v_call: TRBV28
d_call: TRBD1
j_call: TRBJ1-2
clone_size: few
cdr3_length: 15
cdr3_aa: CASSLLTGANYGYTF
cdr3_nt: TGTGCCAGCAGTTTATTAACAGGGGCTAACTATGGCTACACCTTC

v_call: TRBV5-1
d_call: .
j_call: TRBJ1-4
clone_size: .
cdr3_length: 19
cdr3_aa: CASSPAGWGAGPTNEKLFF
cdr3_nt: TGCGCCAGCAGCCCGGCGGGGTGGGGCGCCGGACCAACTAATGAAAAACTGTTTTTT

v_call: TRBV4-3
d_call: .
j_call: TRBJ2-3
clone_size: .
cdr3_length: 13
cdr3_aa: CASSLQASDTQYF
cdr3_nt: TGCGCCAGCAGCCTACAGGCCTCAGATACGCAGTATTTT

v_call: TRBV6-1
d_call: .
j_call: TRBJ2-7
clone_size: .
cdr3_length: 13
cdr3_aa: CASSDRGNGEQYF
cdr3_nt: TGTGCCAGCAGTGATAGGGGTAACGGAGAGCAGTACTTC

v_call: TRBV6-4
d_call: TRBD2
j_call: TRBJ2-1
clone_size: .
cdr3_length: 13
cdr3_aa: CASSERGNNEQFF
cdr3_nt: TGTGCCAGCAGCGAGCGGGGGAACAATGAGCAGTTCTTC

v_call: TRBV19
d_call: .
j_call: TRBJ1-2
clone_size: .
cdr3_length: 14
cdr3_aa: CASSGQITNYGYTF
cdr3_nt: TGTGCCAGTAGTGGACAGATAACTAACTATGGCTACACCTTC

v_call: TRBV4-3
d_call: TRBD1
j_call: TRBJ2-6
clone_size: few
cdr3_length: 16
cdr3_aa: CASSQKTGSGANVLTF
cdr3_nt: TGCGCCAGCAGCCAAAAGACAGGGTCTGGGGCCAACGTCCTGACTTTC

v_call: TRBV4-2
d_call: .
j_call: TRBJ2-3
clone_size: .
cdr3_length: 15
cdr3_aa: CASSQVAGNKDTQYF
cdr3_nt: TGTGCCAGCAGCCAAGTCGCCGGGAACAAGGATACGCAGTATTTT

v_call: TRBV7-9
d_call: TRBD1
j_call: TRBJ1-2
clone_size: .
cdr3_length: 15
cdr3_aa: CASSLLDRVNYGYTF
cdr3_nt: TGTGCCAGCAGCCTGCTGGACAGGGTTAACTATGGCTACACCTTC

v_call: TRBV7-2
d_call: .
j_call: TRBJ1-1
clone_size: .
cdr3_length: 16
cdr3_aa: CASAPSQGRSNTEAFF
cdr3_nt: TGTGCCAGCGCCCCCAGTCAGGGGCGCTCTAACACTGAAGCTTTCTTT

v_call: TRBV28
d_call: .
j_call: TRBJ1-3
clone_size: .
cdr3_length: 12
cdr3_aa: CASGTPGNTIYF
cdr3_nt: TGTGCCAGCGGCACACCGGGAAACACCATATATTTT

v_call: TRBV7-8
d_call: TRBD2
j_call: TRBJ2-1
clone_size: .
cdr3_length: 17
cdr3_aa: CASSLAGLASSYNEQFF
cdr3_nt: TGTGCCAGCAGCTTAGCCGGACTAGCGAGCTCCTACAATGAGCAGTTCTTC

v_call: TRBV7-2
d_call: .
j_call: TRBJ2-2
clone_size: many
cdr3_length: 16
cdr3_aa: CASSLVSGQPTGELFF
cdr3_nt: TGTGCCAGCAGCTTAGTGTCGGGACAACCGACCGGGGAGCTGTTTTTT

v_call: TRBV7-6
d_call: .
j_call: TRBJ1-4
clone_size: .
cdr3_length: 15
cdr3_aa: CASKRGGATNEKLFF
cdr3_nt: TGTGCCAGCAAAAGGGGGGGAGCAACTAATGAAAAACTGTTTTTT

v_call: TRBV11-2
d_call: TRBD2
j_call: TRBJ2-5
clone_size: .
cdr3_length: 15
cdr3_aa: CASTRLAGGQETQYF
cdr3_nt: TGTGCCAGCACCAGACTAGCGGGGGGGCAAGAGACCCAGTACTTC

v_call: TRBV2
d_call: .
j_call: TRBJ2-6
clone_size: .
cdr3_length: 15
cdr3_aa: CASSELGSGANVLTF
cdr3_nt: TGTGCCAGCAGTGAACTAGGGAGCGGGGCCAACGTCCTGACTTTC

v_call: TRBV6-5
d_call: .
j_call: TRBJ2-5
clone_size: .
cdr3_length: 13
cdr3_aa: CASTTGGKETQYF
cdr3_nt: TGTGCCAGCACCACAGGAGGGAAAGAGACCCAGTACTTC

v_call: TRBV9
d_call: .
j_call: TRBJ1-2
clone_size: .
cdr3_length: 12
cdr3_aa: CASSEGNYGYTF
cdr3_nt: TGTGCCAGCAGCGAGGGGAACTATGGCTACACCTTC

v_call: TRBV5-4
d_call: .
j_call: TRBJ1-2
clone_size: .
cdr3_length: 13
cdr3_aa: CASSSEGAYGYTF
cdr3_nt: TGTGCCAGCAGCTCCGAAGGAGCCTATGGCTACACCTTC

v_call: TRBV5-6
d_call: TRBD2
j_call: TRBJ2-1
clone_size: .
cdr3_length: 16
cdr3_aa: CASSLWGGGLASEQFF
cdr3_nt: TGTGCCAGCAGCTTGTGGGGAGGGGGACTAGCCAGTGAGCAGTTCTTC

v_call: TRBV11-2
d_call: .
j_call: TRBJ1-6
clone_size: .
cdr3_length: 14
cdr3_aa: CASSGTYLNSPLHF
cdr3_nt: TGTGCCAGCAGTGGGACATACCTTAATTCACCCCTCCACTTT

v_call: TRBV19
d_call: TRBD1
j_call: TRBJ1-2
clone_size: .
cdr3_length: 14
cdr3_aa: CASSIGTANYGYTF
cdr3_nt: TGTGCCAGTAGTATCGGGACAGCGAACTATGGCTACACCTTC

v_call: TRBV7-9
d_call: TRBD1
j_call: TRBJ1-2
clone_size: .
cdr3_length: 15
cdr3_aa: CASSFDRASFYGYTF
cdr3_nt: TGTGCCAGCAGCTTCGACAGGGCTTCCTTCTATGGCTACACCTTC

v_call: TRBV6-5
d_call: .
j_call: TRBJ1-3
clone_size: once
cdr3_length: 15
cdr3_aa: CASRRGQIAGNTIYF
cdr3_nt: TGTGCCAGCAGAAGAGGACAGATAGCTGGAAACACCATATATTTT

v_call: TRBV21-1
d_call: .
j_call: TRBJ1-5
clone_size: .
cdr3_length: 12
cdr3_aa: CASSPRCQPQHF
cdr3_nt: TGTGCCAGCAGCCCCCGTTGTCAGCCCCAGCATTTT

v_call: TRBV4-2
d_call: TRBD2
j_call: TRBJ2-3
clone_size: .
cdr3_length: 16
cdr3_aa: CASSQQLAGGTDTQYF
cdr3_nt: TGTGCCAGCAGCCAACAACTAGCGGGGGGCACAGATACGCAGTATTTT

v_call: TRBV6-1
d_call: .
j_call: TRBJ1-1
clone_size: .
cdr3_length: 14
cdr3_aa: CASSEGTGMTRAFF
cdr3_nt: TGTGCCAGCAGTGAAGGGACGGGAATGACAAGAGCTTTCTTT

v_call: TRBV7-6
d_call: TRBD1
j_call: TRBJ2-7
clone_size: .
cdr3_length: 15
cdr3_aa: CASSPAGTGHLEQYF
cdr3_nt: TGTGCCAGCAGCCCCGCCGGGACAGGGCACCTCGAGCAGTACTTC

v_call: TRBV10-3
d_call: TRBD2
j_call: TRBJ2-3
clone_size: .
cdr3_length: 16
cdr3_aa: CAITLSGAGRTDTQYF
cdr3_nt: TGTGCCATCACCTTAAGCGGGGCTGGGCGCACAGATACGCAGTATTTT

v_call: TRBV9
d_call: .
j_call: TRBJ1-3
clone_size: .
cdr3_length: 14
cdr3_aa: CASSVSGNGDTIYF
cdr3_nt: TGTGCCAGCAGCGTGTCAGGGAACGGAGACACCATATATTTT

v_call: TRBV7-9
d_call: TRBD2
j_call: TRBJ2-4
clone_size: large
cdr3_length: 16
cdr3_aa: CASSLDGLAGGPIQYF
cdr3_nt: TGTGCCAGCAGCTTAGACGGACTAGCGGGGGGACCCATTCAGTACTTC

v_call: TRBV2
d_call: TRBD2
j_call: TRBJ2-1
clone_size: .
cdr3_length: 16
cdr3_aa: CASSDEGLAGGNEQFF
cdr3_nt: TGTGCCAGCAGTGACGAGGGACTAGCGGGGGGCAATGAGCAGTTCTTC

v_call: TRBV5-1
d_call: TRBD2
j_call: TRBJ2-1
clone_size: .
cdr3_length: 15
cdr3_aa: CASSRGSGGDNEQFF
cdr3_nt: TGCGCCAGCAGCCGAGGTAGCGGGGGGGACAATGAGCAGTTCTTC

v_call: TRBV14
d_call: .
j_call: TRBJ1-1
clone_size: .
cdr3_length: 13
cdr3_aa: CASSHYGGTEAFF
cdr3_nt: TGTGCCAGCAGCCACTACGGGGGAACTGAAGCTTTCTTT

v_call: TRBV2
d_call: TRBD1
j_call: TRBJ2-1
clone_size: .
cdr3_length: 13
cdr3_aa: CASRKDRDNEQFF
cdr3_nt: TGTGCCAGCCGTAAGGACAGGGACAATGAGCAGTTCTTC

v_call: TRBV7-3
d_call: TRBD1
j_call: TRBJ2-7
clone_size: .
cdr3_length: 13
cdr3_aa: CASSFDPQGEQYF
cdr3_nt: TGTGCCAGCAGCTTCGACCCACAGGGGGAGCAGTACTTC

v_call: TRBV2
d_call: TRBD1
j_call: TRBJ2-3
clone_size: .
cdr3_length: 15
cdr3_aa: CASSDPGQGPDTQYF
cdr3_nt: TGTGCCAGCAGTGACCCGGGACAGGGCCCCGATACGCAGTATTTT

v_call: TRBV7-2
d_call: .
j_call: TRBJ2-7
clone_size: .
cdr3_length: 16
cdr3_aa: CASSPSPARSSYEQYF
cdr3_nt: TGTGCCAGCAGCCCTAGTCCAGCTAGGAGCTCCTACGAGCAGTACTTC

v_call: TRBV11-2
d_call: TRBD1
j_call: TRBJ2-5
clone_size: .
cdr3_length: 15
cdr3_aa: CASSKTGTGKETQYF
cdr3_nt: TGTGCCAGCAGCAAAACCGGGACAGGAAAAGAGACCCAGTACTTC

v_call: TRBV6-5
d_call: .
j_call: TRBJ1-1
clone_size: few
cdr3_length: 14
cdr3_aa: CASSQQGFNTEAFF
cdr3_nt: TGTGCCAGCAGTCAACAGGGTTTCAACACTGAAGCTTTCTTT